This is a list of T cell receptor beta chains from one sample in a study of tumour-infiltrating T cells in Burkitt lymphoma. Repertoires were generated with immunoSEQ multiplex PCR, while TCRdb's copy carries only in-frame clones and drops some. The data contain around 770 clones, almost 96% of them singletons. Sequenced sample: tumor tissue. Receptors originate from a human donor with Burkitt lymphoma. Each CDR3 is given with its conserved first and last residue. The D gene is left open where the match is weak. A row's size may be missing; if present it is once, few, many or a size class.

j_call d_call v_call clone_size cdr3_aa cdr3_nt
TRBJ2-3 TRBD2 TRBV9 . CASSVGTSVGDTQYF TGTGCCAGCAGCGTCGGGACTAGCGTTGGAGATACGCAGTATTTT
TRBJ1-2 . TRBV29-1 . CSVQGSKGYTF TGCAGCGTCCAGGGATCGAAAGGCTACACCTTC
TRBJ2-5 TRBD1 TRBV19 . CASSIAPGGLGETQYF TGTGCCAGTAGTATAGCCCCAGGGGGCCTAGGGGAGACCCAGTACTTC
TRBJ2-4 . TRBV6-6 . CATGDEGAAKNIQYF TGTGCCACGGGGGATGAGGGGGCGGCCAAAAACATTCAGTACTTC
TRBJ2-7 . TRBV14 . CASSLRWPEGVNEQYF TGTGCCAGCAGCCTAAGATGGCCGGAGGGGGTGAACGAGCAGTACTTC
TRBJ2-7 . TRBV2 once CASSVERGSRDEQYF TGTGCCAGCAGTGTTGAGAGGGGGTCCCGGGACGAGCAGTACTTC
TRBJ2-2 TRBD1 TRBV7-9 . CASSPRDRLNTGELFF TGTGCCAGCAGCCCCCGGGACAGGTTAAACACCGGGGAGCTGTTTTTT
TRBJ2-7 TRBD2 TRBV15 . CATSRETSGTYEQYF TGTGCCACCAGCAGAGAAACTAGCGGGACCTACGAGCAGTACTTC
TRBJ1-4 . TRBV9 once CASSVDANAEKLFF TGTGCCAGCAGCGTAGACGCGAACGCCGAGAAACTGTTTTTT
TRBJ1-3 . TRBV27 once CASSFRQSGNTIYF TGTGCCAGCAGTTTTAGGCAGTCTGGAAACACCATATATTTT
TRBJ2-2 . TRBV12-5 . CASGSSGGETGELFF TGTGCTAGTGGTTCCTCTGGGGGAGAGACCGGGGAGCTGTTTTTT
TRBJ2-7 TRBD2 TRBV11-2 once CASSPGGLTYEQYF TGTGCCAGCAGCCCGGGGGGACTTACCTACGAGCAGTACTTC
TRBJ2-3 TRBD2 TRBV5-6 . CASSLGSGSSDTQYF TGTGCCAGCAGCTTAGGTAGCGGGAGTTCAGATACGCAGTATTTT
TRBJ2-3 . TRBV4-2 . CASSQGDGTDTQYF TGTGCCAGCAGCCAAGGAGACGGCACAGATACGCAGTATTTT
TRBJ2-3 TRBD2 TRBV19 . CASKLAGAADTQYF TGTGCCAGTAAGCTAGCGGGAGCGGCAGATACGCAGTATTTT
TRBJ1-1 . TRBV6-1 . CASSEYTEAFF TGTGCCAGCAGTGAATACACTGAAGCTTTCTTT
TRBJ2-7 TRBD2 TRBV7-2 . CASSPGLETRQYF TGTGCCAGCAGCCCGGGACTAGAAACGAGGCAGTACTTC
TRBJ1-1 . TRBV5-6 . CASSRSVVTEAFF TGTGCCAGCAGCAGGAGTGTCGTGACTGAAGCTTTCTTT
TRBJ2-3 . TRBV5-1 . CASSSRLSTDTQYF TGCGCCAGCAGCTCCCGACTGAGCACAGATACGCAGTATTTT
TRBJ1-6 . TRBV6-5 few CASSYSSYNSPLHF TGTGCCAGCAGTTACAGCTCCTATAATTCACCCCTCCACTTT
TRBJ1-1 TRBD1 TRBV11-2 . CASSPEDRVEYTEAFF TGTGCCAGCAGCCCCGAGGACAGGGTGGAGTACACTGAAGCTTTCTTT
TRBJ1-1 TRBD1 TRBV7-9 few CASSSGQGSMNTEAFF TGTGCCAGCAGCTCCGGACAGGGGTCTATGAACACTGAAGCTTTCTTT
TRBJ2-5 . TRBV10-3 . CAISGAGSRETQYF TGTGCCATCAGTGGGGCAGGGTCTCGAGAGACCCAGTACTTC
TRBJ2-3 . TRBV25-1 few CASSAAGDTDTQYF TGTGCCAGCAGTGCAGCAGGGGACACAGATACGCAGTATTTT
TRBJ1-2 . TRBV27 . CASSKGDLANYGYTF TGTGCCAGCAGTAAAGGGGACCTCGCTAACTATGGCTACACCTTC
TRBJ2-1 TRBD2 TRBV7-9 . CASSLLAGVDNEQFF TGTGCCAGCAGCTTACTAGCGGGAGTGGACAATGAGCAGTTCTTC
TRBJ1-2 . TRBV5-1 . CASGPRGGYGYTF TGCGCCAGTGGGCCTCGGGGGGGCTATGGCTACACCTTC
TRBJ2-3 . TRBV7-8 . CASSASGAGLRDTQYF TGTGCCAGCAGCGCCTCGGGAGCTGGGCTTCGGGATACGCAGTATTTT
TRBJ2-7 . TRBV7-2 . CASSLARRQAGEQYF TGTGCCAGCAGCTTAGCAAGGAGACAGGCGGGTGAGCAGTACTTC
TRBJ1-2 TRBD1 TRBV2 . CASNMGQTISNYGYTF TGTGCCAGCAATATGGGACAGACCATTTCTAACTATGGCTACACCTTC
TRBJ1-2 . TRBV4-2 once CASSPHRDINYGYTF TGTGCCAGCAGCCCCCACCGGGACATCAACTATGGCTACACCTTC
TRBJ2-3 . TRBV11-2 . CASRRTDTQYF TGTGCCAGCAGGAGGACAGATACGCAGTATTTT
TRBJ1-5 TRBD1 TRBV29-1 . CSVEDKDRNLQPQHF TGCAGCGTTGAAGATAAGGACAGGAACCTTCAGCCCCAGCATTTT
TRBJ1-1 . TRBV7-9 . CASSSAGGNTEAFF TGTGCCAGCAGCTCGGCTGGTGGAAACACTGAAGCTTTCTTT
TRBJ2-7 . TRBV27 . CASSSAYEQYF TGTGCCAGCAGTTCGGCCTACGAGCAGTACTTC
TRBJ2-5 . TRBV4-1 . CASSLRVLETQYF TGCGCCAGCAGCCTCAGGGTACTAGAGACCCAGTACTTC
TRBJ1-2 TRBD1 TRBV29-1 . CSVVTWGTDNSNYGYTF TGCAGCGTTGTCACTTGGGGGACAGACAATTCTAACTATGGCTACACCTTC
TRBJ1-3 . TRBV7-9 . CASSLRRYSGNTIYF TGTGCCAGCAGTCTTAGGCGCTACTCTGGAAACACCATATATTTT
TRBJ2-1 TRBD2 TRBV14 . CASSGLGLAGGVSSYNEQFF TGTGCCAGCAGCGGACTGGGGCTAGCGGGAGGGGTGAGCTCCTACAATGAGCAGTTCTTC
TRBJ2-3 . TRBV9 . CASSVWTGGTDTQYF TGTGCCAGCAGCGTATGGACGGGGGGCACAGATACGCAGTATTTT
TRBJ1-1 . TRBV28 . CASSLVWGSMNTEAFF TGTGCCAGCAGTTTGGTTTGGGGTAGCATGAACACTGAAGCTTTCTTT
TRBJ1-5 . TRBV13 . CASSKGRANQPQHF TGTGCCAGCAGCAAAGGCAGGGCCAATCAGCCCCAGCATTTT
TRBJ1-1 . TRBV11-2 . CASSLDDIATEAFF TGTGCCAGCAGCTTAGATGATATTGCCACTGAAGCTTTCTTT
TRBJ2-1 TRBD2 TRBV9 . CASSEGLAGGNNEQFF TGTGCCAGCAGCGAGGGACTAGCGGGAGGCAACAATGAGCAGTTCTTC
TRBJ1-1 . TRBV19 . CASSGTVDTEAFF TGTGCCAGTAGTGGGACGGTGGACACTGAAGCTTTCTTT
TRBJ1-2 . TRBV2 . CASSLAGGTNYGYTF TGTGCCAGCAGTTTAGCTGGGGGGACTAACTATGGCTACACCTTC
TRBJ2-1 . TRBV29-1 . CSAPLGLTSYNEQFF TGCAGCGCTCCCCTGGGGCTAACCTCCTACAATGAGCAGTTCTTC
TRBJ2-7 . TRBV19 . CASSTLWGYEQYF TGTGCCAGTAGTACCCTTTGGGGGTACGAGCAGTACTTC
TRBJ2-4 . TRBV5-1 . CASSLDPGALAKNIQYF TGCGCCAGCAGCTTGGATCCGGGGGCACTAGCCAAAAACATTCAGTACTTC
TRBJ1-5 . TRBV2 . CASSESNQPQHF TGTGCCAGCAGTGAAAGCAATCAGCCCCAGCATTTT
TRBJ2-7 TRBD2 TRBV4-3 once CASSQGLAGDLDEQYF TGCGCCAGCAGCCAAGGTCTAGCGGGAGACCTGGACGAGCAGTACTTC
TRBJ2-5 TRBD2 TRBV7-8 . CASSLGLAGVEETQYF TGTGCCAGCAGCTTGGGTCTAGCGGGGGTTGAAGAGACCCAGTACTTC
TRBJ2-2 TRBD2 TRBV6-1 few CASSAGLAVNTGELFF TGTGCCAGCAGTGCCGGACTAGCGGTTAACACCGGGGAGCTGTTTTTT
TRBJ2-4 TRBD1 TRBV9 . CASSPYRGTKNIQYF TGTGCCAGCAGCCCTTACAGGGGGACCAAAAACATTCAGTACTTC
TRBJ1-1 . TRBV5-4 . CASLRQFETEAFF TGTGCCAGCTTACGACAGTTCGAGACTGAAGCTTTCTTT
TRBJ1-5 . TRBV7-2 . CASSINRDSNQPQHF TGTGCCAGCAGCATAAACAGAGATAGCAATCAGCCCCAGCATTTT
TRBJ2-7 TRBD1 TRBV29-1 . CSVELWDRGYEQYF TGCAGCGTTGAGTTATGGGACAGGGGCTACGAGCAGTACTTC
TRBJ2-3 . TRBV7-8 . CASSFPGSDTQYF TGTGCCAGCAGCTTTCCGGGATCAGATACGCAGTATTTT
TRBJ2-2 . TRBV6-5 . CASSSGGGELFF TGTGCCAGCAGCTCCGGAGGGGGGGAGCTGTTTTTT